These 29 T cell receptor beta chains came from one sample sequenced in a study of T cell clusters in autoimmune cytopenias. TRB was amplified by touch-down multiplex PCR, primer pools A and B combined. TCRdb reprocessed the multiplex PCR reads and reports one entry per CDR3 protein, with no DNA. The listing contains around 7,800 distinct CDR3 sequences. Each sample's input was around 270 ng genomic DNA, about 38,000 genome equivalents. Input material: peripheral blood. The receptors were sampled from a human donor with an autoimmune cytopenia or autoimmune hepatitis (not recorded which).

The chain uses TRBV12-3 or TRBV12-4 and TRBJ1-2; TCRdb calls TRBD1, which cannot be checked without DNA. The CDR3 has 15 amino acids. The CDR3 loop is CASLRGLGDDYGYTF.

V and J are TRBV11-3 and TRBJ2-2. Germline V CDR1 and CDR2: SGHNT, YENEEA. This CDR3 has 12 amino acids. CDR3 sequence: CASSPNTGELFF. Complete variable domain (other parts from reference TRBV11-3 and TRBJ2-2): EAGVVQSPRYKIIEKKQPVAFWCNPISGHNTLYWYLQNLGQGPELLIRYENEEAVDDSQLPKDRFSAERLKGVDSTLKIQPAELGDSAVYLCASSPNTGELFFGEGSRLTVL.

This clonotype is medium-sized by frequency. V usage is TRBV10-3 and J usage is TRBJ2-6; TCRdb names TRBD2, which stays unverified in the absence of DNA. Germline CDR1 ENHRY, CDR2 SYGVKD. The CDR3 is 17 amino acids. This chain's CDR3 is CAISGEGPTSGANVLTF.

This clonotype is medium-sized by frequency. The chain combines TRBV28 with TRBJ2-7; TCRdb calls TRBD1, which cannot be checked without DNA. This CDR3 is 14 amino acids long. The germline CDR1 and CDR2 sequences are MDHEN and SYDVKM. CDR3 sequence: CASSFSTGNYEQYF.

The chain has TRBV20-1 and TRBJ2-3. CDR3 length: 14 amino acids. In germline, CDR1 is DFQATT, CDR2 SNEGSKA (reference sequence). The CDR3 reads CSARKQATTDTQYF.

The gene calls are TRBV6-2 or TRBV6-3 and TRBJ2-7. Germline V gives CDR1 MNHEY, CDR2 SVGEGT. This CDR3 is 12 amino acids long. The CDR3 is CASLKSSYEQYF.

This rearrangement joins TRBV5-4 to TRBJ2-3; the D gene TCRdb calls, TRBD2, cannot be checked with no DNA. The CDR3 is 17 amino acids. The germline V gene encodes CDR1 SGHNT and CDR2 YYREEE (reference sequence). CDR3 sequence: CASSLAVGGAITDTQYF.

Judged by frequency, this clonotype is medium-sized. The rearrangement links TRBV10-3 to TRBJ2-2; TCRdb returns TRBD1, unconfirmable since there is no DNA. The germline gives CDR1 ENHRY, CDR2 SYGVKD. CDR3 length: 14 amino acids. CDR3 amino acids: CAARQVMNTGELFF.

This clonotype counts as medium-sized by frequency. The CDR3 sequence is CASSLGLSEQFF. The rearrangement uses TRBV7-3 and TRBJ2-1; the D call from TCRdb, TRBD2, cannot be confirmed without DNA. The CDR3 totals 12 residues. Germline V gives CDR1 SGHTA, CDR2 FQGTGA. The full variable domain, rest sourced from reference TRBV7-3 and TRBJ2-1, is GAGVSQTPSNKVTEKGKYVELRCDPISGHTALYWYRQSLGQGPEFLIYFQGTGAADDSGLPNDRFFAVRPEGSVSTLKIQRTERGDSAVYLCASSLGLSEQFFGPGTRLTVL.

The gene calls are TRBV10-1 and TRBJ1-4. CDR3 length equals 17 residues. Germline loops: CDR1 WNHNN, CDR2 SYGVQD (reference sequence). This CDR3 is CASSEVCRSPTNEKLFF.

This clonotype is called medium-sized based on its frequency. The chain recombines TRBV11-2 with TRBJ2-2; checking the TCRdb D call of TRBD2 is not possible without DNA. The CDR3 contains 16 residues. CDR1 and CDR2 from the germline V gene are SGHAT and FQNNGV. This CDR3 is CASSLTSGRAYGELFF.

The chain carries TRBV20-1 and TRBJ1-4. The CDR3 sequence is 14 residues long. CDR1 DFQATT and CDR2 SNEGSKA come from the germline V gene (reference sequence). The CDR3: CSASKGSLNEKLFF.

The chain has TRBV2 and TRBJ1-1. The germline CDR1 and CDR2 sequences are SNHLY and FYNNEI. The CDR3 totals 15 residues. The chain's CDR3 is CAEKQRNQGWTEAFF.

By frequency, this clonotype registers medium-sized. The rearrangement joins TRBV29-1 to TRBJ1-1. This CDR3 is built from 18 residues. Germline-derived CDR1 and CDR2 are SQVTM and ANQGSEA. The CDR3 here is CSVPLAPDHCELNTEAFF. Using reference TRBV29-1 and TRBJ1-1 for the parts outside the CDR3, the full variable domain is SAVISQKPSRDICQRGTSLTIQCQVDSQVTMMFWYRQQPGQSLTLIATANQGSEATYESGFVIDKFPISRPNLTFSTLTVSNMSPEDSSIYLCSVPLAPDHCELNTEAFFGQGTRLTVV.

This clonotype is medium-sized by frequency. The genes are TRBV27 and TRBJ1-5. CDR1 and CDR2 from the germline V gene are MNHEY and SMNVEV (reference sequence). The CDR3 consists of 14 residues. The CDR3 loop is CASSPLSSNQPQHF.

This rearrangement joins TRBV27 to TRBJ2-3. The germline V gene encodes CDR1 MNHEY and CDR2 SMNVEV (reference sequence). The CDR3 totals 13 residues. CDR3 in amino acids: CASKPRSSITQYF.

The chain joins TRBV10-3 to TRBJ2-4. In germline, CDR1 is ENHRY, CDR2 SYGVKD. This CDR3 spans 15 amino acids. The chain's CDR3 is CAISESAVAKNIQYF.

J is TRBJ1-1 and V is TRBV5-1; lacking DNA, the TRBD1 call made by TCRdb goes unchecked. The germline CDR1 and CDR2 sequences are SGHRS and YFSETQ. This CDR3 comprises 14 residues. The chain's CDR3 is CASSELGQDTEAFF.

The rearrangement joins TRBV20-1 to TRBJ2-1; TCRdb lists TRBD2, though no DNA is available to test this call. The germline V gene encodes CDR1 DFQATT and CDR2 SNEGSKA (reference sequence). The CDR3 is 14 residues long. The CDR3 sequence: CSARVLRGFNEQFF.

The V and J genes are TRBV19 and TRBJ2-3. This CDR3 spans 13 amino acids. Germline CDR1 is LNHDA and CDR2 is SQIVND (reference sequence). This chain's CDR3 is CASSIDGTDTQYF.

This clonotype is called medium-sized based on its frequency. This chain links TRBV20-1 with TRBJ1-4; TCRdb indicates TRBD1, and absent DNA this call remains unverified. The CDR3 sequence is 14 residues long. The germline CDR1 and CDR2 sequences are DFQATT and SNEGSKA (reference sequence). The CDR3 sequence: CSARRGGGNEKLFF.

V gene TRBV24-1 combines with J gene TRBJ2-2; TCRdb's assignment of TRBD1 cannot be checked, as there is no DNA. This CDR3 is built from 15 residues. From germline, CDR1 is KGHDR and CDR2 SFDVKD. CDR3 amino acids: CATSARGGTTGELFF.

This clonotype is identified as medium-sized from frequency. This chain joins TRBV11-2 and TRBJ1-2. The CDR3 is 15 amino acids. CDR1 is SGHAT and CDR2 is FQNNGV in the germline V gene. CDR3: CASSLEAGTNYGYTF. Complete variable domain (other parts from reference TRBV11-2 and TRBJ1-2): EAGVAQSPRYKIIEKRQSVAFWCNPISGHATLYWYQQILGQGPKLLIQFQNNGVVDDSQLPKDRFSAERLKGVDSTLKIQPAKLEDSAVYLCASSLEAGTNYGYTFGSGTRLTVV.

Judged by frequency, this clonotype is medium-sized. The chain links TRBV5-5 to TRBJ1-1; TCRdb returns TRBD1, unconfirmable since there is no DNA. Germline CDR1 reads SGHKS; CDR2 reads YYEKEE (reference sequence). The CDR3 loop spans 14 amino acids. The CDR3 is CASSLNGIDTEAFF.

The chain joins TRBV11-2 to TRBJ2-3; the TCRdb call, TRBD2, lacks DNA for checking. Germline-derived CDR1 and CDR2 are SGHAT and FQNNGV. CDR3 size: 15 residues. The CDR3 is CASSPVWTSGIAQYF.

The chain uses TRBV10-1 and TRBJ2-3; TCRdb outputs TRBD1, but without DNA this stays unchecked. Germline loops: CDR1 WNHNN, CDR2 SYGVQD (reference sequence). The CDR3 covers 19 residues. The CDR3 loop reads CASSESHPGSWTGLDTQYF.

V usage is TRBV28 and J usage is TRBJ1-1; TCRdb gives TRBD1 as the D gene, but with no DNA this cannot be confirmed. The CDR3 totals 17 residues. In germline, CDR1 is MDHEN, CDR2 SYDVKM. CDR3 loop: CASSLFSGGPRGAEAFF.

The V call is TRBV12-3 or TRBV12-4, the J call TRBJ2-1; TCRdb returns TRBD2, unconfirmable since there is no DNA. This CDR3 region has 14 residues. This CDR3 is CASSSGPVSNEQFF.

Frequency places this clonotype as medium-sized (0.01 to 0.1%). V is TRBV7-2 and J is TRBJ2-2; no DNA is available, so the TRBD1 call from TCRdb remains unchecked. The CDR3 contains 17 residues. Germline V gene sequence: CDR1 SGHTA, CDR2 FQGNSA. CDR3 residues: CASSSPGPFYYTGELFF. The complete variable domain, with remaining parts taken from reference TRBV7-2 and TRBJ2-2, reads GAGVSQSPSNKVTEKGKDVELRCDPISGHTALYWYRQSLGQGLEFLIYFQGNSAPDKSGLPSDRFSAERTGGSVSTLTIQRTQQEDSAVYLCASSSPGPFYYTGELFFGEGSRLTVL.